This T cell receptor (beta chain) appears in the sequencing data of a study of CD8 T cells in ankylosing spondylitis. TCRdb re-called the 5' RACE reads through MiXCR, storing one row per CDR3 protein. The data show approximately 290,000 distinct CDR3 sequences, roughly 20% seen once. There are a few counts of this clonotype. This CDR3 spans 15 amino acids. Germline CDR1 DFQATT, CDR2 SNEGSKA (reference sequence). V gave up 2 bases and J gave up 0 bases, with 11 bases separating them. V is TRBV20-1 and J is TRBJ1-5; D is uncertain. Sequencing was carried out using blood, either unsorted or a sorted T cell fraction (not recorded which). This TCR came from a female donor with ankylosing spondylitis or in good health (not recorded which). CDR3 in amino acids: CSARYTEYSNQPQHF. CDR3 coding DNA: TGCAGTGCTAGATATACAGAATATAGCAATCAGCCCCAGCATTTT.